The present T cell receptor beta chain was sequenced within a study of T-cell reconstitution after alpha-beta-depleted transplantation in children. Findings of the study overall: After one year, T-cell counts and TCRbeta diversity mostly came from new T cells. At day 60, the high TCRbeta diversity found in some patients originated from recipient T cells and thymic progenitors that had survived. Where alpha-beta T cells came from about two months after transplant was reportedly several hundred expanded graft clones.

Looked up from germline, CDR1 is KGHDR and CDR2 is SFDVKD. V lost 2 bases and J 0 bases, leaving 13 bases between the germline ends. The CDR3 totals 16 residues. Unique molecular identifiers tagged the TCRbeta library. Via MiXCR, TCRdb re-called the PCR reads, giving one row per CDR3 protein. The data hold approximately 800,000 distinct CDR3 sequences, with 15% to 20% observed a single time. With regard to this clonotype: What it recognizes is unknown.

The material was PBMCs, mostly from graft donor cells, obtained 360 days after TCRalphabeta/CD19-depleted stem cell transplant. V is TRBV24-1 and J is TRBJ2-7; TRBD1 is a possible D gene (6 bases). The sequence was collected from a male patient between 10 and 17 years old who had a stem cell transplant for acute lymphoblastic leukemia, so the T cells may come from the graft donor. The CDR3, as DNA: TGTGCCACCAGTGATTGGGGTACAGGGAACTCCTACGAGCAGTACTTC. Translation: CATSDWGTGNSYEQYF.